This T cell receptor (beta chain) stems from a study of T cells after yellow fever vaccination. On this clonotype itself: Its antigen is as yet unknown.

Findings and caveats of the study: Most primary-vaccination clones reappeared after the booster (more than 95% CD4, 75% to 90% CD8).

The germline V gene encodes CDR1 LGHDT and CDR2 YNNKEL (reference sequence). The CDR3 is 15 residues long. Deletions cut 0 bases from V and 0 bases from J, with 6 bases between. Conversion of TCR transcripts into cDNA relied on 5'RACE template switching, which added a universal primer site and UMIs. TCRdb fed the 5' RACE reads into MiXCR, producing one record per CDR3 protein. The table lists 300,000 or so distinct CDR3 sequences, 7.5% to 9% of them singletons. The chain carries TRBV3-1 and TRBJ1-3, with D unresolved. This TCR came from a man younger than 30 who received the YFV17D yellow fever vaccine. The input for sequencing was CD4+ T cells sorted from PBMCs, taken 5 days after the yellow fever booster vaccination. DNA for the CDR3: TGTGCCAGCAGCCAAGATGGGAGCTCTGGAAACACCATATATTTT. The encoded protein is CASSQDGSSGNTIYF.